This TCR beta chain appears in the sequencing data of a study of identical twins. Findings and limits, study-wide: Where out-of-frame alpha sequences were twin-shared, they showed excess low generation probability. A cross-sectional statistical analysis, not follow-up of the same donors, supported the conclusions.

TCRdb reprocessed the 5' RACE reads with MiXCR, giving one entry per CDR3 protein. Of 400,000 or so distinct CDR3 sequences listed, roughly 9% are singletons. Germline V gene sequence: CDR1 DFQATT, CDR2 SNEGSKA (reference sequence). This CDR3 comprises 14 residues. Trimming stripped 1 base from V and 6 bases from J, with 15 bases between. As regards this clonotype: Its target is unknown.

The chain joins TRBV20-1 to TRBJ1-2; D is unclear. This receptor was obtained from a woman aged 50 to 60 in good health. The sample taken for sequencing was naive T cells sorted from blood. The CDR3 DNA follows: TGCAGTGCTAGAGCCGGACTGACTTTGGATGGCTACACCTTC. Its protein is CSARAGLTLDGYTF.